The 30 T cell receptor beta chains given below trace back to one sample, sequenced in a study of T-cell memory formation after mild COVID-19. TCRdb itself ran the 5' RACE reads through MiXCR, one entry per CDR3 protein. The table shows about 440,000 distinct CDR3 sequences, with approximately 20% occurring only once. The material sequenced was PBMCs or a T cell subset sorted from them (not recorded which). The receptor source for this set is an adult woman who had mild COVID-19 (a few samples of this study predate the infection). Cell type and time point are not known.

This clonotype was seen more than once but under ten times. The V call is TRBV7-8, the J call TRBJ2-3; 7 bases line up with TRBD2. Germline values: CDR1 SGHVS, CDR2 FQNEAQ. This CDR3 region has 16 residues. Trimming cost V 2 bases and J 8 bases; bases outside gene matches: 13. The CDR3 sequence: CASSLTAGTGMGTQYF. The CDR3 coding sequence is TGTGCCAGCAGCTTAACAGCGGGGACTGGCATGGGTACGCAGTATTTT.

The chain employs TRBV2 and TRBJ2-7; 7 bases align to TRBD1. The J segment lost 0 bases and the V segment lost 7 bases, leaving 12 bases of the junction unmatched. The CDR3 is 16 residues long. CDR1 and CDR2 (germline): SNHLY, FYNNEI. As DNA, the CDR3 is TGTGCCAGCAATATTTTGGACAGGTTTTCCTCCTACGAGCAGTACTTC. Translation: CASNILDRFSSYEQYF.

The rearrangement uses TRBV29-1 and TRBJ1-1, with unresolved D. Germline V lookup: CDR1 SQVTM, CDR2 ANQGSEA. The V gene lost 7 bases and the J gene lost 2 bases, with 8 bases spanning the gap. The length of the CDR3 is 11 residues. The CDR3 is CSGSSNTEAFF. The DNA of the CDR3 is TGCAGCGGAAGCAGTAACACTGAAGCTTTCTTT.

The chain couples TRBV5-1 to TRBJ2-3; 10 nucleotides line up with TRBD1. The CDR3 consists of 17 residues. Germline V gene lookup returns CDR1 SGHRS and CDR2 YFSETQ. The V and J ends lost 3 bases and 0 bases, in that order; junction bases with no gene match: 7. CDR3 nucleotides: TGCGCCAGCAGCTCCCGCGGGACAGGGGCCAGCACAGATACGCAGTATTTT. It codes for CASSSRGTGASTDTQYF.

The chain joins TRBV29-1 to TRBJ2-5, with D possibly being TRBD1 (5 bases). The CDR3 spans 13 residues. The germline CDR1 and CDR2 sequences are SQVTM and ANQGSEA. Deletions cut 3 bases from V and 5 bases from J, with 13 bases between. In DNA form, the CDR3 reads TGCAGCGTTGATGTCAGGGCAGAGGAGACCCAGTACTTC. This encodes CSVDVRAEETQYF.

A word on this clonotype: One end of the junction fails to match germline, which may point to a read error. The genes are TRBV15 and TRBJ1-2; 7 bases match TRBD1. The CDR3 has 16 amino acids. In germline, CDR1 is LNHNV, CDR2 YYDKDF (reference sequence). The CDR3 bases are TGTGCAACCAGCAGTGGGAGGGGGCGGTGGGACTATGGCTACACCTTC. Translation gives CATSSGRGRWDYGYTF. The whole variable domain, filled in from reference TRBV15 and TRBJ1-2, reads DAMVIQNPRYQVTQFGKPVTLSCSQTLNHNVMYWYQQKSSQAPKLLFHYYDKDFNNEADTPDNFQSRRPNTSFCFLDIRSPGLGDTAMYLCATSSGRGRWDYGYTFGSGTRLTVV.

This clonotype was detected only a few times. The rearrangement joins TRBV18 to TRBJ2-7; 7 positions match TRBD1. The CDR3 length is 14 residues. The V and J ends lost 2 bases and 1 base, in that order; junction bases with no gene match: 2. Germline lookup yields CDR1 KGHSH and CDR2 LQKENI. CDR3 protein: CASSPATGSYEQYF. In DNA, the CDR3 is TGTGCCAGCTCACCAGCGACAGGGTCCTACGAGCAGTACTTC.

This clonotype occurred many times. The rearrangement uses TRBV7-2 and TRBJ1-5; D ambiguous. CDR3 length: 14 residues. Germline loops: CDR1 SGHTA, CDR2 FQGNSA. Trimming took 5 bases from V and 7 from J, leaving 15 bases between them. The CDR3 DNA reads TGTGCCAGCAGCCTCAGCCCGGAATGGCAGCCCCAGCATTTT. Amino acid sequence: CASSLSPEWQPQHF.

This clonotype came up a few times. The chain is built from TRBV28 and TRBJ2-3, with 13 bases aligning to TRBD2. The CDR3 runs to 14 residues. Looked up from germline, CDR1 is MDHEN and CDR2 is SYDVKM. Unmatched junction bases numbered 1, after V lost 5 bases and J lost 5 bases. The CDR3 is CASSRTSGRDTQYF. In DNA form, the CDR3 reads TGTGCCAGCAGTCGGACTAGCGGGAGAGATACGCAGTATTTT.

The V and J genes are TRBV5-1 and TRBJ2-5, with 7 nucleotides matching TRBD1. In germline, CDR1 is SGHRS, CDR2 YFSETQ. V was clipped by 6 bases and J by 1 base; unmatched bases: 12. This CDR3 spans 16 amino acids. The CDR3 region has the DNA TGCGCCAGCATCTCTGATCCGGGACAGACCCAAGAGACCCAGTACTTC. Amino acid sequence: CASISDPGQTQETQYF.

About this clonotype itself: Mismatch with germline at one junction end may stem from a read error. The chain combines TRBV3-1 with TRBJ2-1; no firm D call. In germline, CDR1 is LGHDT, CDR2 YNNKEL (reference sequence). The CDR3 sequence is 13 residues long. CDR3: CASSQWVVDPKVF. CDR3 in DNA: TGTGCCAGCAGCCAGTGGGTAGTGGACCCCAAAGTCTTC.

The V call is TRBV10-3, the J call TRBJ2-5, with D perhaps matching TRBD1 or TRBD2 (5 bases each). With 6 bases removed from V and 5 bases from J, the gap between germline ends came to 19 bases. The CDR3 loop spans 15 amino acids. In germline, CDR1 is ENHRY, CDR2 SYGVKD. The CDR3 DNA reads as TGTGCCATCAGCGAGGGGACGTTCGCGGCGGAGACCCAGTACTTC. It translates to CAISEGTFAAETQYF.

The gene calls are TRBV5-1 and TRBJ2-7; 8 nucleotides match TRBD1. Germline CDR1 SGHRS, CDR2 YFSETQ. V lost 3 bases and J lost 2; bases outside the gene matches: 4. This CDR3 has 14 residues. The CDR3 coding sequence is TGCGCCAGCAGCTCCCGGGACAGGACCTACGAGCAGTACTTC. Residues: CASSSRDRTYEQYF.

This clonotype was seen a few times. The rearrangement links TRBV27 to TRBJ1-1; D ambiguous. Germline CDR1 reads MNHEY; CDR2 reads SMNVEV (reference sequence). Between the trimmed V and J ends, which lost 4 bases and 4 bases, there was a span of 19 bases. This CDR3 is built from 16 residues. In DNA, the CDR3 is TGTGCCAGCAGTTCAAGCCCCTTTCCATGGGGCACTGAAGCTTTCTTT. Protein sequence: CASSSSPFPWGTEAFF.

The rearrangement uses TRBV5-1 and TRBJ2-2; D unresolved. CDR3 length equals 15 residues. CDR1 is SGHRS and CDR2 is YFSETQ in the germline V gene. V gave up 2 bases and J gave up 1 base, with 9 bases separating them. The CDR3 coding sequence is TGCGCCAGCAGCTTTAGCCCCCTGAACACCGGGGAGCTGTTTTTT. It translates to CASSFSPLNTGELFF.

The chain couples TRBV4-2 to TRBJ2-7; 10 nucleotides align to TRBD1. The CDR3 is 16 amino acids. Germline CDR1 and CDR2: LGHNA and YNFKEQ. J lost 6 bases, V lost 0 bases, and 8 bases had no gene match. The CDR3, as DNA: TGTGCCAGCAGCCAAGAATGGGACAGGGGTCTCGGCGAGCAGTACTTC. Its protein is CASSQEWDRGLGEQYF.

This clonotype showed up just a few times. The V gene is TRBV28, the J gene TRBJ2-1; D unresolved. The germline gives CDR1 MDHEN, CDR2 SYDVKM. V lost 5 bases, J lost 5 bases, and 16 bases lay in between. The CDR3 length is 15 residues. CDR3 residues: CASSPPTTSNNEQFF. In DNA, the CDR3 is TGTGCCAGCAGTCCCCCGACGACAAGTAACAATGAGCAGTTCTTC.

The rearrangement uses TRBV24-1 and TRBJ2-2; TRBD1 aligns across 7 bases. There are 14 residues in the CDR3. Unmatched junction bases numbered 2, after V lost 7 bases and J lost 1 base. Germline assignment: CDR1 KGHDR and CDR2 SFDVKD. The CDR3 nucleotides are TGTGCCACCAGGGCAGGGGGGAACACCGGGGAGCTGTTTTTT. Translating it yields CATRAGGNTGELFF.

V is TRBV5-1 and J is TRBJ1-1; D not resolved. The CDR3 loop spans 12 amino acids. Germline V gene lookup returns CDR1 SGHRS and CDR2 YFSETQ. V lost 4 bases, J lost 4 bases, and 8 bases lay in between. The CDR3 region is CASSTAGTEAFF. CDR3 nucleotides: TGCGCCAGCAGCACCGCGGGCACTGAAGCTTTCTTT.

The genes are TRBV10-3 and TRBJ2-3; no reliable D call. CDR3 length: 14 amino acids. The V and J ends lost 6 bases and 4 bases respectively, with 14 bases between them. Germline V gives CDR1 ENHRY, CDR2 SYGVKD. The DNA for the CDR3 is TGTGCCATCAGGGGTTTTACGGGTCCAGATACGCAGTATTTT. Protein: CAIRGFTGPDTQYF.

This chain joins TRBV12-3 or TRBV12-4 and TRBJ2-1; possibly TRBD2 for D (5 bases). Deletions cut 3 bases from V and 0 bases from J, with 9 bases between. This CDR3 contains 15 residues. The CDR3 DNA is TGTGCCAGCAGTTTTCGGGGAACCTCCTACAATGAGCAGTTCTTC. Translation: CASSFRGTSYNEQFF.

This clonotype has more than one count but fewer than ten. V gene TRBV4-2 combines with J gene TRBJ1-2; D unresolved. With 3 bases removed from V and 1 base from J, the gap between germline ends came to 12 bases. Germline V gene data show CDR1 as LGHNA and CDR2 as YNFKEQ. CDR3 length: 15 residues. The CDR3 sequence: CASSQILGHNYGYTF. Written as DNA, the CDR3 is TGTGCCAGCAGCCAGATCTTGGGCCATAACTATGGCTACACCTTC.

This clonotype was seen a few times. This chain connects TRBV5-1 to TRBJ2-5, with D perhaps TRBD2 (6 bases). Germline V gene lookup returns CDR1 SGHRS and CDR2 YFSETQ. The CDR3 extends over 13 amino acids. Trimming cost V 5 bases and J 1 base, with 9 bases left between them. CDR3 in DNA: TGCGCCAGCAGGGTTAGCGGCCAAGAGACCCAGTACTTC. Encoded protein: CASRVSGQETQYF.

This chain joins TRBV10-2 and TRBJ2-1; 8 bases match TRBD2. After removal of 4 bases from V and 6 bases from J, the junction contained 8 bases not matched to a gene. Germline CDR1 WSHSY, CDR2 SAAADI. This CDR3 region has 15 residues. In DNA, the CDR3 is TGCGCCAGCAGTGTTGGGTCTAGCGGGTCCAATGAGCAGTTCTTC. This sequence encodes CASSVGSSGSNEQFF.

In its sample, this clonotype was seen a few times. The DNA of the CDR3 is TGCGCCAGCAGCCAAGTGAGCGGGACCCCCGATACGCAGTATTTT. Protein: CASSQVSGTPDTQYF. V and J are TRBV4-1 and TRBJ2-3; TRBD2 aligns across 7 bases. The CDR3 consists of 15 residues. The germline V gene encodes CDR1 MGHRA and CDR2 YSYEKL. Unmatched junction bases numbered 7, after V lost 1 base and J lost 6 bases.

The chain joins TRBV30 to TRBJ2-3; 8 bases align to TRBD2. CDR3 length: 12 residues. In germline, CDR1 is GTSNPN, CDR2 SVGIG (reference sequence). V shed 3 bases and J 9 bases; nucleotides not matched to a gene: 5. The CDR3 region is CAWSGGAWTQYF. The CDR3 DNA is TGTGCCTGGAGCGGGGGGGCGTGGACGCAGTATTTT.

The table lists this clonotype with a few counts. DNA for the CDR3: TGTGCCAGCAGCTCTTCCTGGAGCTACGAGCAGTACTTC. It encodes CASSSSWSYEQYF. The chain is built from TRBV12-3 or TRBV12-4 and TRBJ2-7, with unresolved D. The CDR3 is 13 residues long. The ends were cut back, 6 bases at V and 3 bases at J, with 12 bases in the middle.

This clonotype was detected a few times. This chain uses TRBV27 with TRBJ2-5; a possible D gene is TRBD1 (5 bases). Trimming left V 5 bases short and J 1 base short, with 11 bases between. Per germline, CDR1 MNHEY and CDR2 SMNVEV (reference sequence). The CDR3 totals 14 residues. DNA of the CDR3: TGTGCCAGCAGTAGTGACAGTTTCCAAGAGACCCAGTACTTC. This encodes CASSSDSFQETQYF.

The rearrangement links TRBV5-1 to TRBJ2-2, with 11 nucleotides matching TRBD2. The junction had 7 bases not matched to a gene; V was cut back by 0 bases and J by 0 bases. This CDR3 has 19 residues. Germline V gene lookup returns CDR1 SGHRS and CDR2 YFSETQ. CDR3 coding DNA: TGCGCCAGCAGCTTGGCCCTGGTAGCGGGGGGGCCGAACACCGGGGAGCTGTTTTTT. Its protein product is CASSLALVAGGPNTGELFF.

The V and J genes are TRBV5-4 and TRBJ1-4; 9 nucleotides match TRBD1. Germline loops: CDR1 SGHNT, CDR2 YYREEE (reference sequence). V lost 4 bases, J lost 7 bases, and 2 bases stayed unmatched. The CDR3 has 13 residues. The CDR3 loop is CASSPDRGEKLFF. CDR3 in DNA: TGTGCCAGCAGCCCGGACAGGGGTGAAAAACTGTTTTTT.